This T cell receptor beta chain originates from a study of T cell changes during pregnancy in multiple sclerosis. CDR3 length: 16 residues. CDR1 and CDR2 (germline): LGHNA, YNFKEQ. After removal of 1 base from V and 5 bases from J, the junction contained 3 bases not matched to a gene. Data came from immunoSEQ multiplex PCR; TCRdb stores just in-frame clones and leaves some out. The sample records 100,000 or so clones, almost 95% being singletons. This clone was observed a few times. The V gene is TRBV4-2, the J gene TRBJ2-1; 12 bases match TRBD2. Specimen: peripheral blood, collected in the third trimester of pregnancy. This receptor was obtained from a female donor with multiple sclerosis, enrolled in a pregnancy study. The CDR3 sequence is CASSQASGREDNEQFF. The DNA of the CDR3 is TGTGCCAGCAGCCAAGCTAGCGGGAGGGAGGACAATGAGCAGTTCTTC.